This entry describes one T cell receptor (beta chain). The CDR3 is made up of 12 amino acids. Trimming removed 4 bases from V and 6 bases from J, with 9 bases in between. CDR1 and CDR2 (germline): LGHNT, FRNRAP. The data derive from a study of blood T cell repertoires in COVID-19. Data came from immunoSEQ multiplex PCR; TCRdb stores just in-frame clones and leaves some out. The sample holds fewer than 350,000 clones, around 90% seen once. The source material was peripheral blood. The V and J genes are TRBV12-5 and TRBJ2-5; D is uncertain. The origin of this receptor is a woman aged 25 to 39 with COVID-19, enrolled during active disease. The CDR3 region has the DNA TGTGCTAGTGGTTCTATGCGGAAGACCCAGTACTTC. Translation: CASGSMRKTQYF.